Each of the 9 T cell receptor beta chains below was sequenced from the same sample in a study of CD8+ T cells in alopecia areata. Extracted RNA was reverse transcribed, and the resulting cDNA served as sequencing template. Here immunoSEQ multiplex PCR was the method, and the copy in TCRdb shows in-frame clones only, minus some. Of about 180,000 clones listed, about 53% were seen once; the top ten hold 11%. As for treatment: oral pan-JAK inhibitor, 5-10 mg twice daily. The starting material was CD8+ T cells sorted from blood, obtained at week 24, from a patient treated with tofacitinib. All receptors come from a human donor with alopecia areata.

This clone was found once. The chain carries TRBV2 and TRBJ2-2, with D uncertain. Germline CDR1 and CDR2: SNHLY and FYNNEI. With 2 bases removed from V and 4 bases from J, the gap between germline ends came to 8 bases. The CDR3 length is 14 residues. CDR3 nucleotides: TGTGCCAGCAGTGAATTAAGGTTCACCGGGGAGCTGTTTTTT. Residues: CASSELRFTGELFF.

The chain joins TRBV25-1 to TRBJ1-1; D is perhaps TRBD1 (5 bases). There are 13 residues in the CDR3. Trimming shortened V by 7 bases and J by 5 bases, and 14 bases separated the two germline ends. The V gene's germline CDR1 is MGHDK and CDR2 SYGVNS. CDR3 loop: CASKVGGGTEAFF. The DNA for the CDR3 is TGTGCCAGCAAAGTGGGCGGGGGTACTGAAGCTTTCTTT.

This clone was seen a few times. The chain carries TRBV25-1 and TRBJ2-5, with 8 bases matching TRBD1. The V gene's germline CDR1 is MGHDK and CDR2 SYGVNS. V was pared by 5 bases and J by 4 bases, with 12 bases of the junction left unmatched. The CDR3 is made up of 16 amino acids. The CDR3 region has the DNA TGTGCCAGCAGTCCGCCCCGGGACAGGCGAAGAGAGACCCAGTACTTC. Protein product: CASSPPRDRRRETQYF.

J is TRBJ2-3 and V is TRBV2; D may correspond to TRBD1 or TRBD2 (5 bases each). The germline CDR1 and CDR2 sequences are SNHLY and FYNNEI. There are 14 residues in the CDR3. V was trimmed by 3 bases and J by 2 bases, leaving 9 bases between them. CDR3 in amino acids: CASSEGRVTDTQYF. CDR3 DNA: TGTGCCAGCAGTGAGGGGCGGGTCACAGATACGCAGTATTTT.

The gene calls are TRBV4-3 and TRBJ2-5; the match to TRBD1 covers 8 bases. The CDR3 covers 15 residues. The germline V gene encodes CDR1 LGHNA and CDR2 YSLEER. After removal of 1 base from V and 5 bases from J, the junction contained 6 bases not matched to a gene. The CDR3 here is CASSQGTGQGETQYF. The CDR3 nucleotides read TGCGCCAGCAGCCAAGGGACAGGGCAGGGGGAGACCCAGTACTTC.

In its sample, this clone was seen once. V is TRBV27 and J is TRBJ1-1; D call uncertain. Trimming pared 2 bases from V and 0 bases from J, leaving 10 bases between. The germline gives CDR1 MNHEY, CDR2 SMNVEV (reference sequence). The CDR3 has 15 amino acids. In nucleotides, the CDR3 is TGTGCCAGCAGTTTAACCTCACCGCTGAACACTGAAGCTTTCTTT. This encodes CASSLTSPLNTEAFF.

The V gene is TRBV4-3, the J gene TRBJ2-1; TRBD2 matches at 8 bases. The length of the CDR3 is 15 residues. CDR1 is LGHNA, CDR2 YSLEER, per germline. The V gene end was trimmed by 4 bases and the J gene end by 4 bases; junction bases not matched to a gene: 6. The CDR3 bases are TGCGCCAGCAGCCGATCCGGGGGGGAATACAATGAGCAGTTCTTC. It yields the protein CASSRSGGEYNEQFF.

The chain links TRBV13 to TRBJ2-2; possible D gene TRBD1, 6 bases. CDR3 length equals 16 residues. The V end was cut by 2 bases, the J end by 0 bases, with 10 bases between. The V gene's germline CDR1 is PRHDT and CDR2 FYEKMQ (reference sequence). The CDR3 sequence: CASSLRDTPNTGELFF. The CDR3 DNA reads TGTGCCAGCAGCTTAAGGGACACACCGAACACCGGGGAGCTGTTTTTT.

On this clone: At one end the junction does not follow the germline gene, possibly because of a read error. CDR3 DNA sequence: TGCCGTAAGGAGGTAGACTCCTACGAGCAGTACTTC. It translates to CRKEVDSYEQYF. The chain joins TRBV5-6 to TRBJ2-7, with D maybe TRBD2 (5 bases). The CDR3 loop spans 12 amino acids. The V gene's germline CDR1 is SGHDT and CDR2 YYEEEE.